Listed here is a single T cell receptor (beta chain). Its antigen target is currently unknown. No base quality information exists; no much larger clone differs at one position. The method was 5' RACE. The sequencer listed for this sample is Illumina HiSeq 2000. Template switching introduced a universal primer binding site; the final cDNA contained a unique molecular identifier, enabling accurate counting of TCR cDNA molecules. Specific primers in the conserved constant-segment region were used to synthesize first-strand cDNA for TCR alpha and beta chains. To control for contamination, each cDNA library was double barcoded with a SMART-Mk sample barcode plus Illumina barcodes. TruSeq adapter sequences and Illumina sample barcodes were added in two successive PCR steps. The TCR alpha and beta cDNA libraries were sequenced on the Illumina HiSeq platform using custom primers. From the authors' description of their analysis: Raw reads were processed with MiGEC to extract unique molecular identifiers, and MiXCR was used to determine CDR3 positions. Recombination models were inferred per individual with the repgenHMM and IGoR tools using an EM algorithm. Shared clonotypes were analyzed with the tcR package in R, and sharing was normalized by the product of cloneset sizes. To study raw recombination without the effects of thymic and clonal selection, out-of-frame nonproductive sequences were analyzed. TCRdb took the public reads, trimmed them with fastp at Q25, ran MiXCR for clone calling and kept in-frame beta chains. Merged by CDR3 protein, the rows form single entries marked with the most common genes and DNA. None of the V and J calls come from the authors' own analysis; TCRdb made them. Within this sample are about 890,000 distinct CDR3 sequences, with about 12% of them counted one time only. The top ten hold roughly 1.5% of the sample.

The germline ends are 9 bases apart after V is trimmed by 0 bases and J by 2 bases. The germline V gene yields SGHRS for CDR1 and YFSETQ for CDR2. Measured from the cysteine to the phenylalanine, the CDR3 is 14 residues long. Only the CDR3 portion is preserved as DNA: 42 bases, with reading frame beginning at the first base. The sample originates from a study of identical twins (TCRdb year 2016). At the level of the whole study: To test whether fetal clonotypes persist, the study used deep sequencing on TCR alpha and beta repertoires from monozygotic twins, unrelated adults of various ages, and cord blood. To rule out contamination, the twin experiments were replicated at different times with different library preparation protocols. Study-level results and caveats: Out-of-frame TCR alpha sharing in monozygotic twins was systematically underestimated by recombination models, whereas sharing between unrelated individuals was in agreement with the recombination models. Abundant cord blood beta clonotypes had fewer insertions, young adult naive repertoires showed a similar but weaker trend, and memory repertoires showed no such trend. Excess twin sharing in beta out-of-frame sequences was weaker because fewer shared sequences lowered the signal-to-noise ratio. Compared with coincidental sharing between unrelated individuals, out-of-frame TCR alpha sequences shared between twins had an excess of sequences with low generation probability. Because the same donors could not be followed over many years, the conclusions relied on cross-sectional statistical analysis. Zero-insertion analyses could be partly confounded by invariant T cells such as MAIT and iNKT, though diverse VJ usage argued against such confounding for most clonotypes.

Only healthy Caucasian donors were included. Three pairs of female monozygotic twins, all aged roughly 18 to 29 years, were included in the twin cohort. Peripheral blood mononuclear cells were the source from which RNA for the TCR libraries was isolated. These same data were also listed under a study on yellow fever vaccine responses in identical twins. The second paper further reports: According to the authors, the vaccine-induced T cell response in identical twins seemed to be partly convergent and partly specific to each individual. In the study, vaccine-responding T cell clones were precisely tracked in identical twins.

The sequenced sample was PBMCs. The TCR sequence derives from a woman aged 18-30 years in good health. The rearrangement joined TRBV5-1 to TRBJ2-7, and the D gene may be TRBD1, 5 bases matching. The DNA is TGCGCCAGCAGCTTGGCCGAGACAGCCTACGAGCAGTACTTC. Translated, this gives CASSLAETAYEQYF.